This T cell receptor beta chain stems from a study of blood T cells in healthy people across ages. Many counts were recorded for this clonotype. Its specificity is unknown. A sample-barcoded 5' primer and a J-beta primer mix were used in a second PCR of roughly 7 to 11 cycles. All cDNA molecules were each tagged by a template-switch adaptor with 12 random nucleotides. TCRdb independently ran MiXCR on the 5' RACE reads; one entry per CDR3 protein. The sample records about 1,500,000 distinct CDR3 sequences, approximately 28% being singletons. Whole-study findings and limits: Both naive CD4+ cell counts and diversity were greater in long-lived donors than in aged donors.

J lost 2 bases, V lost 1 base, and 10 bases had no gene match. Germline-derived CDR1 and CDR2 are SQVTM and ANQGSEA. CDR3 length equals 16 residues. Total RNA was isolated from each sample in quantities of at least 6 micrograms. The sample consisted of blood. The sequence came from a woman in her twenties or thirties in good health. The chain is built from TRBV29-1 and TRBJ2-7; the match to TRBD1 covers 8 bases. The DNA for the CDR3 is TGCAGCGTTGAAGGGGCGATCAAGGACAGGGCCTACGAGCAGTACTTC. This translates into CSVEGAIKDRAYEQYF.